This note documents a single TCR beta chain sequence. The data were taken from a study of Ad26.COV2.S vaccination and SARS-CoV-2 variants. Treatment: 19 received Ad26.COV2.S at low or high dose, single or two shots; several received placebo; per-sample allocation not given. It was on day 63 after the first vaccine or placebo injection that samples were taken. Germline CDR1 reads LNHDA; CDR2 reads SQIVND (reference sequence). The V and J ends lost 4 bases and 0 bases respectively, with 9 bases between them. CDR3 length: 14 amino acids. Clones were read by immunoSEQ multiplex PCR, and TCRdb kept only the in-frame ones, dropping some. The sample has more than 300,000 clones; around 90% are singletons.

The sample was peripheral blood, taken in a trial of Ad26.COV2.S vaccine versus placebo. The source of this sequence is a person between 18 and 59 years old who received the Ad26.COV2.S COVID-19 vaccine or a placebo. The chain couples TRBV19 to TRBJ1-1, with D uncertain. This chain's CDR3 is CASSSETVNTEAFF. The CDR3 coding sequence is TGTGCCAGTAGTAGTGAGACTGTGAACACTGAAGCTTTCTTT.